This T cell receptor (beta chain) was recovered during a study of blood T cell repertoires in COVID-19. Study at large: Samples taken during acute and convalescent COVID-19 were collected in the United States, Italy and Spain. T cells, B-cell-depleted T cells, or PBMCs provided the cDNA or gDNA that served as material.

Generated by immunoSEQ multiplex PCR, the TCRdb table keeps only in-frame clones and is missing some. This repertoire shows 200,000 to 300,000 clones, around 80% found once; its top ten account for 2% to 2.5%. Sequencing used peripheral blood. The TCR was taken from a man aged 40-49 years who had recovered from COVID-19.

The CDR3 loop is CASSLGDRVWETQYF. The CDR3 DNA reads TGTGCCAGCAGCTTAGGCGACAGGGTTTGGGAGACCCAGTACTTC. V gene TRBV7-9 combines with J gene TRBJ2-5; 7 bases match TRBD1. Trimming at V came to 1 base and at J to 5 bases, leaving 7 bases not matched to a gene. The CDR3 is 15 residues long. Germline V gene lookup returns CDR1 SEHNR and CDR2 FQNEAQ (reference sequence).